This paragraph covers one TCR beta chain sequence. Its antigen is not known. In the PCR, 60 Vbeta and 13 Jbeta primers were used. Authors' analysis steps: A follow-up analysis tallied around 76 million unique TCR beta chains, roughly 11 million shared. The assay was immunoSEQ multiplex PCR, and TCRdb's table has in-frame clones only and misses some. The V and J calls and clone size were taken over from that table, and D and trimming were inferred from the DNA. The sample lists roughly 200,000 clones; approximately 85% were seen once. CDR3 length: 16 residues. The V gene's germline CDR1 is SGHTA and CDR2 FQGNSA. V shed 7 bases, J shed 5 bases, and the junction held 11 bases outside the gene matches. The sample is drawn from a study of cytomegalovirus exposure and HLA in healthy donors. When sampled, the donors appeared nominally healthy, though they likely had unrecorded immune exposures. Findings and limits, study-wide: Confirmation in vitro established that a few CMV-associated chains were specific for CMV antigens. Trimming of TCR beta V- and J-genes showed a link, identified in a later analysis, to a missense DCLRE1C variant.

J is TRBJ2-1 and V is TRBV7-2, with TRBD2 matching over 10 bases. This clonotype was sampled from a woman aged 50 to 60 in good health and CMV-seronegative. The sample comprised PBMCs. The CDR3 DNA follows: TGTGCCAGCATCCTGAGAGGGGGACTAGCGAACAATGAGCAGTTCTTC. It is translated as CASILRGGLANNEQFF.